A selection of T cell receptor beta chains follows, all from one sample in a study of cytomegalovirus exposure and HLA in healthy donors. The method was immunoSEQ multiplex PCR; TCRdb's version includes in-frame clones alone and lacks a portion of them. Of tens of thousands of clones listed, under 85% were seen once; the top ten hold just under 3%. The sample was PBMCs. These receptors all stem from a woman between 25 and 40 years old in good health and CMV-seronegative. CDR3s leave out the opening cysteine and the closing phenylalanine or tryptophan. Size values are once, few and many counts, or a class for expanded clones, and some rows have none.

J	size	V	CDR3
TRBJ2-1	-	TRBV7-2	ASSWDREPYNEQF
TRBJ1-4	-	TRBV19	ASSMLDREVKLF
TRBJ2-3	-	TRBV11-3	ASSLTSSTDTQY
TRBJ2-2	-	TRBV15	ATSPRTGGDTGELF
TRBJ1-1	-	TRBV5-5	ASSSLDFRTGVTEAF
TRBJ1-1	-	TRBV19	ATLGLNTEAF
TRBJ1-1	-	TRBV18	ASSPRSGQGNTEAF
TRBJ2-3	-	TRBV7-9	ASSPLAASGGTDTQY
TRBJ1-1	-	TRBV6-5	ASSYSGRGTEAF
TRBJ1-5	-	TRBV2	ASSTTGNQPQH
TRBJ1-2	once	TRBV7-9	ASSLGGNYGYT
TRBJ2-7	-	TRBV7-2	ASSSWSSPYEQY
TRBJ2-1	-	TRBV19	GPGTPCSYNEQF